These T cell receptor beta chains were read from a single sample in a study of T-cell reconstitution after alpha-beta-depleted transplantation in children. TCRdb reprocessed the PCR reads via MiXCR and lists one record per CDR3 protein. The sample yields about 600,000 distinct CDR3 sequences, about 23% seen once. The sequencing here drew on PBMCs, mostly from graft donor cells, taken 360 days after TCRalphabeta/CD19-depleted stem cell transplant. The receptors come from a boy younger than two who had a stem cell transplant for acute myeloid leukemia, so the T cells may come from the graft donor. The CDR3 runs from the conserved cysteine through the conserved F or W. Fields, in order: J gene, D gene, V gene, clone size, CDR3 protein, CDR3 DNA. The D gene is left open where the match is weak. The size entry is marked missing in some rows and otherwise reads once, few, many or a size class.

TRBJ2-5 NA TRBV7-3 NA CASSLKGRLGVETQYF TGTGCCAGCAGCTTAAAGGGCAGGTTGGGTGTGGAGACCCAGTACTTC
TRBJ2-5 TRBD1 TRBV6-1 few CASSKGQGSDWQETQYF TGTGCCAGCAGTAAGGGACAGGGCAGCGATTGGCAAGAGACCCAGTACTTC
TRBJ2-1 TRBD2 TRBV12-3/TRBV12-4 NA CASSFAGLALNEQFF TGTGCCAGCAGTTTCGCGGGACTAGCCCTCAATGAGCAGTTCTTC
TRBJ1-1 TRBD1 TRBV7-9 many CASSPRQGNTEAFF TGTGCCAGCAGCCCCAGACAGGGGAACACTGAAGCTTTCTTT
TRBJ2-3 NA TRBV24-1 many CATSDPQVNTDTQYF TGTGCCACCAGTGATCCGCAGGTCAACACAGATACGCAGTATTTT
TRBJ1-4 NA TRBV20-1 few CSAPGSTNEKLFF TGCAGTGCTCCAGGATCAACTAATGAAAAACTGTTTTTT
TRBJ2-1 NA TRBV25-1 NA CASTRASEQFF TGTGCCAGCACAAGGGCTTCGGAGCAGTTCTTC
TRBJ1-1 NA TRBV28 NA CASSFQGQNTEAFF TGTGCCAGCAGTTTCCAGGGTCAAAACACTGAAGCTTTCTTT
TRBJ2-5 NA TRBV13 NA CASSPRKTQYF TGTGCCAGCAGCCCCCGGAAGACCCAGTACTTC
TRBJ2-7 TRBD1 TRBV7-8 NA CASSAYRDRVVHEQYF TGTGCCAGCAGCGCCTACCGGGACAGGGTGGTCCACGAGCAGTACTTC
TRBJ2-1 TRBD2 TRBV6-1 many CASSRREGLQYNEQFF TGTGCCAGCAGTCGAAGGGAGGGACTCCAATACAATGAGCAGTTCTTC
TRBJ1-2 TRBD1 TRBV2 NA CASVPGQGGYGYTF TGTGCCAGCGTCCCGGGACAGGGGGGTTATGGCTACACCTTC
TRBJ2-1 NA TRBV12-3/TRBV12-4 many CASSPDSSYNEQFF TGTGCCAGCAGTCCGGACAGTTCCTACAATGAGCAGTTCTTC
TRBJ2-3 TRBD2 TRBV7-6 NA CASSLFSGGAADTQYF TGTGCCAGCAGCTTATTTAGCGGGGGGGCCGCAGATACGCAGTATTTT
TRBJ2-5 TRBD2 TRBV7-9 many CASSLGAAGNQETQYF TGTGCCAGCAGCTTAGGTGCAGCGGGGAACCAAGAGACCCAGTACTTC
TRBJ2-7 NA TRBV18 NA CASSPNGHGASYEQYF TGTGCCAGCTCACCGAACGGACACGGCGCCTCCTACGAGCAGTACTTC
TRBJ2-2 TRBD1 TRBV7-2 many CASSLVPGGNTGELFF TGTGCCAGCAGCTTAGTCCCAGGGGGGAACACCGGGGAGCTGTTTTTT
TRBJ2-1 NA TRBV27 few CASSRGIRNEQFF TGTGCCAGCAGCAGGGGTATAAGGAATGAGCAGTTCTTC
TRBJ2-7 NA TRBV29-1 few CSVESDIRPEQYF TGCAGCGTTGAGTCGGACATTAGGCCCGAGCAGTACTTC
TRBJ2-1 TRBD2 TRBV20-1 NA CSARSGTSVQVEQFF TGCAGTGCTAGATCGGGGACTAGCGTGCAGGTTGAGCAGTTCTTC
TRBJ2-5 TRBD2 TRBV6-1 NA CASSEGTSGGTETQYF TGTGCCAGCAGTGAGGGGACTAGCGGGGGGACGGAGACCCAGTACTTC
TRBJ1-2 NA TRBV24-1 NA CATSGGPGSGYTF TGTGCCACCAGTGGTGGACCCGGAAGTGGCTACACCTTC
TRBJ2-7 NA TRBV20-1 NA CSAREALVGYEQYF TGCAGTGCTAGAGAGGCCCTGGTAGGCTACGAGCAGTACTTC
TRBJ2-1 TRBD2 TRBV7-2 many CASRSQRGGLHNEQFF TGTGCCAGCAGATCGCAGCGGGGGGGCCTCCACAATGAGCAGTTCTTC
TRBJ1-1 NA TRBV28 few CASSLHGRQAGEAFF TGTGCCAGCAGTCTCCATGGCCGACAGGCCGGTGAAGCTTTCTTT
TRBJ2-3 TRBD2 TRBV10-2 many CASSDPTSGLYTDTQYF TGCGCCAGCAGTGATCCCACTAGCGGATTATACACAGATACGCAGTATTTT
TRBJ1-1 NA TRBV12-3/TRBV12-4 NA CASRKGVVTEAFF TGTGCCAGCAGAAAAGGGGTAGTCACTGAAGCTTTCTTT
TRBJ1-5 TRBD1 TRBV6-1 few CASREQGASNQPQHF TGTGCCAGCAGAGAACAGGGGGCGAGCAATCAGCCCCAGCATTTT
TRBJ1-2 NA TRBV9 many CASSVEASTGYTF TGTGCCAGCAGCGTAGAGGCCAGCACAGGCTACACCTTC
TRBJ1-5 NA TRBV20-1 NA CSVVGPNQPQHF TGCAGTGTAGTTGGCCCCAATCAGCCCCAGCATTTT
TRBJ2-1 NA TRBV28 NA CATWTRSYNEQFF TGTGCCACTTGGACACGTTCCTACAATGAGCAGTTCTTC
TRBJ2-5 NA TRBV20-1 few CSAREAVHSGVETQYF TGCAGTGCTAGAGAGGCGGTTCACTCAGGAGTGGAGACCCAGTACTTC
TRBJ1-2 NA TRBV25-1 NA CASSDSRRGYTF TGTGCCAGCAGTGACTCACGCAGAGGCTACACCTTC
TRBJ1-5 NA TRBV12-3/TRBV12-4 many CASSPLGNGDNQPQHF TGTGCCAGCAGTCCTCTTGGAAATGGGGACAATCAGCCCCAGCATTTT
TRBJ2-7 TRBD1 TRBV7-2 NA CASSLGVNHNRDRGHEQYF TGTGCCAGCAGCTTAGGGGTAAACCATAACCGGGACAGGGGCCACGAGCAGTACTTC
TRBJ2-1 TRBD2 TRBV12-3/TRBV12-4 many CASSLGLAVNEQFF TGTGCCAGCAGTTTAGGACTAGCGGTCAATGAGCAGTTCTTC
TRBJ1-5 TRBD1 TRBV4-2 NA CASSRLDRERGQPQHF TGTGCCAGCAGCCGACTAGACAGGGAACGGGGTCAGCCCCAGCATTTT
TRBJ1-1 NA TRBV12-3/TRBV12-4 few CASSVGRTEAFF TGTGCCAGCAGTGTAGGGAGGACTGAAGCTTTCTTT
TRBJ2-2 NA TRBV12-3/TRBV12-4 NA CASSFRSGGELFF TGTGCCAGCAGTTTCCGGAGTGGCGGGGAGCTGTTTTTT
TRBJ2-5 TRBD1 TRBV5-5 many CASSPTGVRETQYF TGTGCCAGCAGCCCGACAGGGGTCCGGGAGACCCAGTACTTC
TRBJ2-3 NA TRBV27 NA CASSADYRLTDTQYF TGTGCCAGCAGTGCGGACTACAGACTCACAGATACGCAGTATTTT
TRBJ2-5 NA TRBV7-9 few CASSLVHQETQYF TGTGCCAGCAGCTTAGTACACCAAGAGACCCAGTACTTC
TRBJ1-4 NA TRBV20-1 few CSARAQGGGRSEKLFF TGCAGTGCTAGGGCCCAGGGAGGAGGACGTAGTGAAAAACTGTTTTTT
TRBJ2-1 TRBD1 TRBV25-1 few CASRYRGPQFF TGTGCCAGCAGGTACAGGGGACCCCAGTTCTTC
TRBJ2-5 TRBD2 TRBV4-3 many CASSQDLGGAGETQYF TGCGCCAGCAGCCAAGATCTCGGGGGGGCTGGAGAGACCCAGTACTTC
TRBJ1-1 TRBD1 TRBV6-5 many CASSYSATGGPLNTEAFF TGTGCCAGCAGTTACTCGGCGACAGGGGGCCCACTGAACACTGAAGCTTTCTTT
TRBJ2-1 NA TRBV25-1 many CASSRGPDEQFF TGTGCCAGCAGCAGGGGTCCCGATGAGCAGTTCTTC
TRBJ1-1 TRBD1 TRBV29-1 many CSVDRAGDTEAFF TGCAGCGTCGACAGGGCAGGGGACACTGAAGCTTTCTTT
TRBJ1-1 TRBD1 TRBV10-2 many CASRATGVTEAFF TGCGCCAGCAGGGCGACAGGGGTCACTGAAGCTTTCTTT
TRBJ1-4 NA TRBV20-1 many CSARVGSEKLFF TGCAGTGCTAGAGTCGGGAGTGAAAAACTGTTTTTT
TRBJ1-2 NA TRBV30 many CAWSVGHGYTF TGTGCCTGGAGTGTAGGACATGGCTACACCTTC
TRBJ1-5 NA TRBV20-1 NA CSARPANSNQPQHF TGCAGTGCTAGGCCAGCTAATAGCAATCAGCCCCAGCATTTT
TRBJ2-4 NA TRBV12-5 few CASGLERYPDYLAKNIQYF TGTGCTAGTGGTTTGGAAAGGTATCCTGACTATCTAGCCAAAAACATTCAGTACTTC